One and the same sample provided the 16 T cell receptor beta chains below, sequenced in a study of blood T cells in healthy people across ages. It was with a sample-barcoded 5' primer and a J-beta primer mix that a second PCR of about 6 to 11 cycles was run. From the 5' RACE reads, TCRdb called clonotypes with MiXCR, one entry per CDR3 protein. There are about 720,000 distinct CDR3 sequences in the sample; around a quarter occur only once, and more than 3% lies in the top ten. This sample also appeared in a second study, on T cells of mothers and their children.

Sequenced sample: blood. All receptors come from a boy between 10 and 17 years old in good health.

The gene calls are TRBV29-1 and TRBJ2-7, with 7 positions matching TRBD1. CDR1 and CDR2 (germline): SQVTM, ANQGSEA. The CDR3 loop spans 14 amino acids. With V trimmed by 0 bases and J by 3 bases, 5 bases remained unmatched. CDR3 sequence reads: CSVEDLRTGYEQYF. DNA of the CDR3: TGCAGCGTTGAAGATCTACGGACAGGCTACGAGCAGTACTTC.

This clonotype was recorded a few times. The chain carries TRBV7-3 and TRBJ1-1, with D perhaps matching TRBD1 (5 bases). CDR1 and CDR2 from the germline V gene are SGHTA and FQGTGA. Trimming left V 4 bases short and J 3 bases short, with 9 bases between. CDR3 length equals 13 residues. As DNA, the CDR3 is TGTGCCAGCAGCTACCAGGGTGACACTGAAGCTTTCTTT. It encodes CASSYQGDTEAFF.

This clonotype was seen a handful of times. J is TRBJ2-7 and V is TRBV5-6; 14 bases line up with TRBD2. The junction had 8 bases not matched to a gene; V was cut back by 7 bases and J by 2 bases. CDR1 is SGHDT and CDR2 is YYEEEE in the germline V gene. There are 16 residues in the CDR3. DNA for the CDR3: TGTGCCAGCCGTACATGGGGACTAGCGGGGGCCTACGAGCAGTACTTC. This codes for CASRTWGLAGAYEQYF. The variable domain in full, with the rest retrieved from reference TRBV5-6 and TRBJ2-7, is DAGVTQSPTHLIKTRGQQVTLRCSPKSGHDTVSWYQQALGQGPQFIFQYYEEEERQRGNFPDRFSGHQFPNYSSELNVNALLLGDSALYLCASRTWGLAGAYEQYFGPGTRLTVT.

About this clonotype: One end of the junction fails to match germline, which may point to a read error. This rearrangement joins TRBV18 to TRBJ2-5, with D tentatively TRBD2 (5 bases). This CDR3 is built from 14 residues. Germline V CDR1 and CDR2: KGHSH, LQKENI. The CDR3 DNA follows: TGTGCCAGCTCACCAAAGGAGGCACAAGGGACCCAGTACTTC. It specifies CASSPKEAQGTQYF. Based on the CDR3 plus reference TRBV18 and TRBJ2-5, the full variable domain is NAGVMQNPRHLVRRRGQEARLRCSPMKGHSHVYWYRQLPEEGLKFMVYLQKENIIDESGMPKERFSAEFPKEGPSILRIQQVVRGDSAAYFCASSPKEAQGTQYFGPGTRLLVL.

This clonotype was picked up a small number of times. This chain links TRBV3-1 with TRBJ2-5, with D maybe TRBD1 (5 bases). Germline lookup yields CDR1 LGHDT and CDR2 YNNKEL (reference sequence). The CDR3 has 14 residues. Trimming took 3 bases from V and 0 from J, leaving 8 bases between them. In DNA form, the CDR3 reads TGTGCCAGCAGCCAGCCAGGGTACCAAGAGACCCAGTACTTC. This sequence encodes CASSQPGYQETQYF.

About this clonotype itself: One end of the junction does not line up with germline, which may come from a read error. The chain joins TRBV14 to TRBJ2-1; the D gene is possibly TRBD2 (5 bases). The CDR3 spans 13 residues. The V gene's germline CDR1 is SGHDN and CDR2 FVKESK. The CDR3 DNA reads TGTGCCAGCAGCCAAGACCTAGCCAATGGGCAGTTCTTC. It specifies CASSQDLANGQFF.

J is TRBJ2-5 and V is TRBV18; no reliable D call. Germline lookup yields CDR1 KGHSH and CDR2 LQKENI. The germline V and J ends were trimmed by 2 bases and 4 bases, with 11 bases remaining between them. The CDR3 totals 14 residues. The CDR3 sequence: CASSPEVVGETQYF. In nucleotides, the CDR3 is TGTGCCAGCTCACCAGAAGTCGTAGGAGAGACCCAGTACTTC.

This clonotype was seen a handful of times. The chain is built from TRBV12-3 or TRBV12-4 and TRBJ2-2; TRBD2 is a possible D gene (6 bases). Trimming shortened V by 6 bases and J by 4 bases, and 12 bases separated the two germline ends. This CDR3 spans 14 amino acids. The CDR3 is CASSPRRGTGELFF. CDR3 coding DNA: TGTGCCAGCAGCCCTAGGAGGGGCACCGGGGAGCTGTTTTTT.

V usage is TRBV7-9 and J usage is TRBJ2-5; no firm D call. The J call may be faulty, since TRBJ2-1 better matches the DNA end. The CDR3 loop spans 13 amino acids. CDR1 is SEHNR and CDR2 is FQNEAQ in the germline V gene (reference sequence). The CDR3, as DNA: TGTGCCAGCAGCCCTACATGGGTGGGTGAGCAGTTCTTC. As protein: CASSPTWVGEQFF.

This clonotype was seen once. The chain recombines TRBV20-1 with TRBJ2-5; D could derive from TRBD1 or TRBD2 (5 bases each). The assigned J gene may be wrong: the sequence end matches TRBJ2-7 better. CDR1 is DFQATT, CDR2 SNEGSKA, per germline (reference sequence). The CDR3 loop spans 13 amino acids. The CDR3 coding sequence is TGCAGTGCTAGAGGGGACCAACCCTACGAGCAGTACTTC. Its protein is CSARGDQPYEQYF.

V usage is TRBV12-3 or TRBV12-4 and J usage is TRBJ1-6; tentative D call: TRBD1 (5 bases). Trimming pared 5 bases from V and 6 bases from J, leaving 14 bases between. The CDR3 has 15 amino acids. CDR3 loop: CASSPRDGSNSPLHF. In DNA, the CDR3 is TGTGCCAGCAGTCCCCGGGACGGTTCTAATTCACCCCTCCACTTT.

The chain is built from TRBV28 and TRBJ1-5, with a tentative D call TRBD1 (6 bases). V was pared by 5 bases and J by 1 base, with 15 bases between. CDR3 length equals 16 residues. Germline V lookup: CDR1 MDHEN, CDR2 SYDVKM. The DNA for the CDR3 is TGTGCCAGCAGTAGGCCTGCCAGGGGCAGCAATCAGCCCCAGCATTTT. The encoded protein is CASSRPARGSNQPQHF.

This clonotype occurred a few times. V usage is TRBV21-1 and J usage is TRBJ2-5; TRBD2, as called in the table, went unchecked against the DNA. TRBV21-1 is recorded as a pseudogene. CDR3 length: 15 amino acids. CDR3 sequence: CASSKLRRGGETQYF. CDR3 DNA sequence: TGTGCCAGCAGCAAATTACGTCGCGGGGGGGAGACCCAGTACTTC.

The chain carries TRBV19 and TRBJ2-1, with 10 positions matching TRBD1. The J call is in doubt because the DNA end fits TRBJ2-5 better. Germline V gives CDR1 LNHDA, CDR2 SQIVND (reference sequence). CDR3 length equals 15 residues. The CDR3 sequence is CASSLGQGWQETQYF. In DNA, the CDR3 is TGTGCCAGTAGTTTGGGACAGGGGTGGCAAGAGACCCAGTACTTC.

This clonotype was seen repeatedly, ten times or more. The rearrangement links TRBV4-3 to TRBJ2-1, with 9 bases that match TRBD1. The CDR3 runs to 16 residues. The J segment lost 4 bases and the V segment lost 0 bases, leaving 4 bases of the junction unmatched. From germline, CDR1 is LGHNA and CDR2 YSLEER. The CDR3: CASSQDWTGAYNEQFF. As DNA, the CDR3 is TGCGCCAGCAGCCAAGATTGGACAGGGGCTTACAATGAGCAGTTCTTC.

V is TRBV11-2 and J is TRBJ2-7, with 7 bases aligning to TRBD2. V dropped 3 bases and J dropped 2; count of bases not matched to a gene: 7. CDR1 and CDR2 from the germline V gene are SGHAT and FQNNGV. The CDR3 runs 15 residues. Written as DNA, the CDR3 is TGTGCCAGCAGCTTTGGGGGGGGAGGGACCTACGAGCAGTACTTC. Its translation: CASSFGGGGTYEQYF.